This passage covers 22 T cell receptor beta chains from one sample sequenced in a study of blood T cell repertoires in COVID-19. Sequencing was performed with immunoSEQ multiplex PCR; in TCRdb, only in-frame clones are kept and a portion is missing. The sample yields 150,000 to 200,000 clones, over 70% seen once. Specimen: peripheral blood. Receptors originate from a man aged 55-75 years with acute or convalescent COVID-19.

J is TRBJ2-2 and V is TRBV5-1; possible D gene TRBD1, 5 bases. This CDR3 comprises 15 residues. Germline CDR1 reads SGHRS; CDR2 reads YFSETQ. Between the trimmed V and J ends, which lost 0 bases and 1 base, there was a span of 7 bases. CDR3 loop: CASSLGQLNTGELFF. In nucleotides, the CDR3 is TGCGCCAGCAGCTTGGGACAGCTGAACACCGGGGAGCTGTTTTTT.

V gene TRBV6-5 combines with J gene TRBJ1-2, with TRBD1 as a possible D gene (6 bases). In germline, CDR1 is MNHEY, CDR2 SVGAGI. V shed 7 bases and J shed 2 bases, with 14 bases lying between them. The CDR3 covers 14 residues. This CDR3 is CASNPRGGNYGYTF. Here the CDR3 DNA reads TGTGCCAGCAATCCCAGGGGCGGGAACTATGGCTACACCTTC.

The chain combines TRBV27 with TRBJ2-7; 7 bases map to TRBD1. The CDR3 covers 15 residues. V was clipped by 6 bases and J by 3 bases; unmatched bases: 11. Germline values: CDR1 MNHEY, CDR2 SMNVEV (reference sequence). Written as DNA, the CDR3 is TGTGCCAGCAGCTCTCGACAGGGCTTAGTCTACGAGCAGTACTTC. Protein product: CASSSRQGLVYEQYF.

The J gene is TRBJ1-1, the V gene TRBV24-1; no reliable D call. Looked up from germline, CDR1 is KGHDR and CDR2 is SFDVKD. This CDR3 contains 14 residues. V was cut by 3 bases and J by 0 bases, with 7 bases left in between. CDR3 in DNA: TGTGCCACCAGTGATGAGGGAATGAACACTGAAGCTTTCTTT. As protein: CATSDEGMNTEAFF.

The rearrangement links TRBV15 to TRBJ1-1, with D possibly TRBD1 on 6 matching bases. The germline V and J ends were trimmed by 8 bases and 4 bases, with 14 bases remaining between them. CDR1 is LNHNV, CDR2 YYDKDF, per germline (reference sequence). CDR3 size: 13 residues. The DNA for the CDR3 is TGTGCCACCGGCGGGGGGCGCATCACTGAAGCTTTCTTT. Encoded protein: CATGGGRITEAFF.

Comment on this clone: This same CDR3 is encoded by further DNA sequences in the sample. This sequence joins TRBV5-1 and TRBJ1-1, with D perhaps matching TRBD1 (5 bases). The CDR3 length is 13 residues. Germline V gene lookup returns CDR1 SGHRS and CDR2 YFSETQ. V was shortened by 2 bases and J by 5 bases, with 10 bases between the two germline ends. Written as DNA, the CDR3 is TGCGCCAGCAGCTTAAAACAGGATACTGAAGCTTTCTTT. It translates to CASSLKQDTEAFF.

This chain uses TRBV5-1 with TRBJ2-3, with a weak D call TRBD2 (6 bases). The CDR3 consists of 16 residues. Germline V gene data show CDR1 as SGHRS and CDR2 as YFSETQ. V was trimmed by 0 bases and J by 3 bases, leaving 14 bases between them. As DNA, the CDR3 is TGCGCCAGCAGCTTGGGTGTCCGGGGGATAACAGATACGCAGTATTTT. This codes for CASSLGVRGITDTQYF. The entire variable domain, with the rest obtained from reference TRBV5-1 and TRBJ2-3, is as follows: KAGVTQTPRYLIKTRGQQVTLSCSPISGHRSVSWYQQTPGQGLQFLFEYFSETQRNKGNFPGRFSGRQFSNSRSEMNVSTLELGDSALYLCASSLGVRGITDTQYFGPGTRLTVL.

The rearrangement joins TRBV6-6 to TRBJ2-1; 9 bases fit TRBD2. The CDR3 has 15 amino acids. The V and J ends lost 6 bases and 4 bases, in that order; junction bases with no gene match: 7. CDR1 and CDR2 (germline): MNHNY, SVGAGI (reference sequence). The CDR3 here is CASRDSGGRYNEQFF. The CDR3 coding sequence is TGTGCCAGCAGAGATAGCGGGGGAAGATACAATGAGCAGTTCTTC.

A few counts support this clone. V gene TRBV5-1 combines with J gene TRBJ2-7, with D perhaps matching TRBD1 (7 bases). Germline V lookup: CDR1 SGHRS, CDR2 YFSETQ. The CDR3 covers 15 residues. Trimming removed 4 bases from V and 3 bases from J, with 17 bases in between. The CDR3 loop reads CASSPQEGAYYEQYF. The CDR3 DNA follows: TGCGCCAGCAGCCCCCAGGAGGGGGCTTACTACGAGCAGTACTTC.

In this sample, this clone turned up a few times. The chain employs TRBV21-1 and TRBJ2-7; the listed D gene, TRBD1, was not tested against the DNA. TRBV21-1 represents a pseudogene. CDR3 length: 16 residues. CDR3 DNA sequence: TGTGCCAGCAGCAAAGAGGAAGGACAAGGAGCCTACGAGCAGTACTTC. Amino acid sequence: CASSKEEGQGAYEQYF.

In its sample, this clone was seen once. The rearrangement uses TRBV4-2 and TRBJ2-5; TRBD2 agrees at 11 bases. Germline CDR1 LGHNA, CDR2 YNFKEQ. This CDR3 is 17 amino acids long. J gave up 2 bases and V 3 bases, and 8 bases lay outside the gene matches. The CDR3 DNA is TGTGCCAGCAGCCAGTCCCTCGGGACTAGCGGTCAAGAGACCCAGTACTTC. Translation: CASSQSLGTSGQETQYF.

DNA for the CDR3: TGTGCCAGCAGTTACTCGAGAAGCGGGGGATATGAGCAGTTCTTC. Its protein is CASSYSRSGGYEQFF. V usage is TRBV6-5 and J usage is TRBJ2-1; the match to TRBD2 covers 8 bases. The V and J ends lost 0 bases and 8 bases, in that order; junction bases with no gene match: 6. CDR3 size: 15 residues. Germline CDR1 MNHEY, CDR2 SVGAGI.

CDR3 amino acids: CASSLTGGNGYTF. The CDR3, as DNA: TGTGCCAGCAGCTTGACAGGGGGTAATGGCTACACCTTC. This chain connects TRBV6-5 to TRBJ1-2; 9 bases match TRBD1. Germline V lookup: CDR1 MNHEY, CDR2 SVGAGI. Trimming at V came to 6 bases and at J to 6 bases, leaving 5 bases not matched to a gene. The CDR3 has 13 residues.

The chain joins TRBV7-7 to TRBJ2-1, with D possibly matching TRBD1 (5 bases). Germline CDR1 is SSHAT and CDR2 is FNYEAQ (reference sequence). V was pared by 0 bases and J by 6 bases, with 9 bases between. CDR3 length: 14 amino acids. The DNA for the CDR3 is TGTGCCAGCAGCTTAGCGCAGGGTAGCAATGAGCAGTTCTTC. Its translation is CASSLAQGSNEQFF.

This chain uses TRBV6-6 with TRBJ1-4; possibly TRBD1 for D (5 bases). The CDR3 spans 14 residues. The V and J ends lost 4 bases and 3 bases respectively, with 9 bases between them. From germline, CDR1 is MNHNY and CDR2 SVGAGI (reference sequence). CDR3 coding DNA: TGTGCCAGCAGTTCGCAGGGTTCTAATGAAAAACTGTTTTTT. Translating it yields CASSSQGSNEKLFF.

As for this clone: The same CDR3 arises from other DNA sequences in this sample as well. V and J are TRBV2 and TRBJ1-5, with 8 bases lining up with TRBD1. Germline V gene data show CDR1 as SNHLY and CDR2 as FYNNEI. V dropped 3 bases and J dropped 6; count of bases not matched to a gene: 7. The CDR3 contains 15 residues. The CDR3 coding sequence is TGTGCCAGCAGTGACCGAACAGGGGGGGGTCAGCCCCAGCATTTT. Its protein product is CASSDRTGGGQPQHF. Looking up the rest from reference TRBV2 and TRBJ1-5 gives the full variable domain: EPEVTQTPSHQVTQMGQEVILRCVPISNHLYFYWYRQILGQKVEFLVSFYNNEISEKSEIFDDQFSVERPDGSNFTLKIRSTKLEDSAMYFCASSDRTGGGQPQHFGDGTRLSIL.

The gene calls are TRBV11-2 and TRBJ2-1, with D possibly TRBD1 on 6 matching bases. CDR3 length equals 11 residues. The germline V gene encodes CDR1 SGHAT and CDR2 FQNNGV. V shed 5 bases and J shed 9 bases, with 8 bases lying between them. For the CDR3, the DNA is TGTGCCAGCAGCCCACAGGGTGAGCAGTTCTTC. As protein: CASSPQGEQFF.

This chain joins TRBV19 and TRBJ2-5; 8 bases are shared with TRBD1. Germline V gene lookup returns CDR1 LNHDA and CDR2 SQIVND (reference sequence). The CDR3 has 13 amino acids. Trimming cost V 8 bases and J 4 bases; bases outside gene matches: 6. In DNA form, the CDR3 reads TGTGCCAGTCTGGACAGGGATCGAGAGACCCAGTACTTC. Protein product: CASLDRDRETQYF.

This clone has a single count. The chain has TRBV6-6 and TRBJ1-4; 9 bases align to TRBD1. This CDR3 region has 15 residues. After removal of 6 bases from V and 7 bases from J, the junction contained 9 bases not matched to a gene. Germline loops: CDR1 MNHNY, CDR2 SVGAGI (reference sequence). CDR3 DNA sequence: TGTGCCAGCAGGCATCCGGGACAGGGAGGTGAAAAACTGTTTTTT. Translation gives CASRHPGQGGEKLFF.

The J gene is TRBJ2-7, the V gene TRBV25-1; TRBD1 agrees at 10 bases. The V and J ends lost 5 bases and 7 bases, in that order; junction bases with no gene match: 11. Germline loops: CDR1 MGHDK, CDR2 SYGVNS. The CDR3 is 15 residues long. The CDR3 reads CASSLRGTGVNEQYF. CDR3 DNA: TGTGCCAGCAGTTTAAGGGGGACAGGGGTTAATGAGCAGTACTTC.

The rearrangement links TRBV7-8 to TRBJ1-4; no firm D call. This CDR3 is built from 12 residues. The V and J ends lost 5 bases and 7 bases respectively, with 8 bases between them. Germline CDR1 reads SGHVS; CDR2 reads FQNEAQ. This CDR3 reads CASSLHPEKLFF. The CDR3 DNA sequence: TGTGCCAGCAGCCTACATCCTGAAAAACTGTTTTTT.

The rearrangement joins TRBV3-1 (or the pseudogene TRBV3-2) to TRBJ2-5; a weak D match, TRBD2 (7 bases). Trimming shortened V by 0 bases and J by 8 bases, and 25 bases separated the two germline ends. Germline V CDR1 and CDR2: LGHDT, YNNKEL (reference sequence). The CDR3 has 18 amino acids. DNA for the CDR3: TGTGCCAGCAGCCAAGATGTGGACGGAAGGGGGGGGGATCCCACCCAGTACTTC. Residues: CASSQDVDGRGGDPTQYF.